The clone carrying this TCR beta chain has a handful of counts. Its cognate antigen is unknown. This specimen comes from a study of blood T cells in healthy people across ages. A second PCR of about 7 to 12 cycles used a sample-barcoded 5' primer and a J-beta primer mix. Every sample gave at least 2.5 million paired-end reads containing CDR3. Using its own MiXCR run on the 5' RACE reads, TCRdb lists one record per CDR3 protein. The table lists about 730,000 distinct CDR3 sequences, more than 40% of them singletons. Study conclusions and caveats: With naive T cell percentage, TCR beta diversity showed a strong correlation. Naive and antigen-experienced cells were not separated, limiting conclusive comparison.

Germline CDR1 reads DFQATT; CDR2 reads SNEGSKA (reference sequence). This CDR3 is 14 amino acids long. Trimming took 6 bases from V and 0 from J, leaving 11 bases between them. This receptor was taken from an older woman in good health. Material: blood. The chain joins TRBV20-1 to TRBJ1-4; D is undetermined. The CDR3 is CSAHPTATNEKLFF. The CDR3 nucleotides read TGCAGTGCCCACCCGACCGCAACTAATGAAAAACTGTTTTTT.